The 26 T cell receptor beta chains presented below share a single source sample, sequenced in a study of shared clonotypes between healthy human individuals. This table comes from immunoSEQ multiplex PCR, and its TCRdb copy is limited to in-frame clones, with some not included. The data show over a million clones, roughly 96% seen once. What was sequenced was naive CD4+ T cells sorted from blood. The subset: CD45RA+ positively selected. These receptor sequences come from a man aged 25 to 40 in good health.

This chain joins TRBV4-1 and TRBJ1-2; D may be TRBD1 (6 bases). CDR1 is MGHRA and CDR2 is YSYEKL in the germline V gene. The CDR3 has 15 residues. The ends were cut back, 2 bases at V and 8 bases at J, with 18 bases in the middle. As DNA, the CDR3 is TGCGCCAGCAGCCAATCTCTTACTTCCAGGGGAGGCTACACCTTC. Its translation is CASSQSLTSRGGYTF.

This chain connects TRBV2 to TRBJ1-1, with D uncertain. V gave up 3 bases and J gave up 0 bases, with 8 bases separating them. CDR1 is SNHLY and CDR2 is FYNNEI in the germline V gene. This CDR3 contains 14 residues. DNA for the CDR3: TGTGCCAGCAGTGATAGGGATCTGAACACTGAAGCTTTCTTT. Protein product: CASSDRDLNTEAFF.

V and J are TRBV18 and TRBJ1-1; 11 nucleotides line up with TRBD1. The CDR3 covers 16 residues. Trimming at V came to 3 bases and at J to 3 bases, leaving 6 bases not matched to a gene. Germline values: CDR1 KGHSH, CDR2 LQKENI. The CDR3 coding sequence is TGTGCCAGCTCACCCGCCTGGACAGGGGGCGACACTGAAGCTTTCTTT. Translation gives CASSPAWTGGDTEAFF.

The DNA of the CDR3 is TGTGCCAGCCGCAAGCCGGGGACCGGGGAGCTGTTTTTT. Translating gives CASRKPGTGELFF. V is TRBV2 and J is TRBJ2-2, with D possibly matching TRBD2 (5 bases). V dropped 8 bases and J dropped 5 bases, with 12 bases sitting between them. The CDR3 contains 13 residues. Germline V gene lookup returns CDR1 SNHLY and CDR2 FYNNEI.

The V and J genes are TRBV18 and TRBJ2-7; TRBD1 is a possible D gene (6 bases). The CDR3 extends over 14 amino acids. Germline V gene data show CDR1 as KGHSH and CDR2 as LQKENI. The ends were cut back, 4 bases at V and 4 bases at J, with 14 bases in the middle. The chain's CDR3 is CASSHTGQTYEQYF. The CDR3 DNA is TGTGCCAGCTCACACACCGGACAGACATACGAGCAGTACTTC.

CDR3 loop: CASSSQGAGTEAFF. CDR3 nucleotides: TGCGCCAGCAGCTCACAGGGGGCGGGCACTGAAGCTTTCTTT. The chain couples TRBV5-1 to TRBJ1-1; 9 bases map to TRBD1. The junction had 4 bases not matched to a gene; V was cut back by 3 bases and J by 4 bases. CDR1 and CDR2 from the germline V gene are SGHRS and YFSETQ. This CDR3 region has 14 residues.

The gene calls are TRBV27 and TRBJ1-4, with D perhaps matching TRBD1 (6 bases). The CDR3 covers 15 residues. V was pared by 2 bases and J by 4 bases, with 11 bases between. Looked up from germline, CDR1 is MNHEY and CDR2 is SMNVEV (reference sequence). The CDR3: CASSLATGVNEKLFF. CDR3 sequence (DNA): TGTGCCAGCAGTTTAGCGACAGGTGTTAATGAAAAACTGTTTTTT.

The chain employs TRBV19 and TRBJ1-5; D unresolved. Trimming took off 7 bases at V and 3 bases at J, with 10 bases between the two ends. This CDR3 is built from 13 residues. Germline loops: CDR1 LNHDA, CDR2 SQIVND (reference sequence). CDR3 nucleotide sequence: TGTGCCAGTAATAACAGATCCAATCAGCCCCAGCATTTT. Residues: CASNNRSNQPQHF.

J is TRBJ2-6 and V is TRBV10-3; D remains unclear. Germline CDR1 is ENHRY and CDR2 is SYGVKD. V lost 8 bases and J lost 0, with 11 bases in between. This CDR3 region has 15 residues. CDR3 amino acids: CAIADKVSGANVLTF. CDR3 sequence (DNA): TGTGCCATCGCAGATAAGGTCTCTGGGGCCAACGTCCTGACTTTC.

The chain combines TRBV7-2 with TRBJ2-3; 12 positions agree with TRBD2. The V gene's germline CDR1 is SGHTA and CDR2 FQGNSA. Trimming at V came to 5 bases and at J to 1 base, leaving 4 bases not matched to a gene. CDR3 length: 16 amino acids. CDR3 loop: CASSALAGGGTDTQYF. The CDR3 nucleotides read TGTGCCAGCAGCGCCCTAGCGGGAGGGGGCACAGATACGCAGTATTTT.

The rearrangement joins TRBV6-5 to TRBJ2-5; tentative D call: TRBD2 (6 bases). V dropped 2 bases and J dropped 7 bases, with 20 bases sitting between them. CDR1 is MNHEY and CDR2 is SVGAGI in the germline V gene. This CDR3 is built from 16 residues. The CDR3, as DNA: TGTGCCAGCAGTTACGAGCCGCGGGGAGATTTAGGGACCCAGTACTTC. It translates to CASSYEPRGDLGTQYF.

The V and J genes are TRBV7-6 and TRBJ2-5, with D perhaps matching TRBD1 (6 bases). Germline CDR1 and CDR2: SGHVS and FNYEAQ. The CDR3 consists of 16 residues. Trimming removed 1 base at V and 4 bases at J, with 16 bases between. The CDR3 spells CASSLVWSGVPETQYF. DNA of the CDR3: TGTGCCAGCAGCTTAGTATGGTCAGGGGTTCCAGAGACCCAGTACTTC.

The rearrangement uses TRBV5-1 and TRBJ2-7, with D perhaps matching TRBD1 or TRBD2 (5 bases each). Germline assignment: CDR1 SGHRS and CDR2 YFSETQ. There are 15 residues in the CDR3. The ends were cut back, 4 bases at V and 1 base at J, with 15 bases in the middle. CDR3 sequence: CASSPTWGSSYEQYF. The CDR3 DNA is TGCGCCAGCAGCCCAACCTGGGGGAGTTCCTACGAGCAGTACTTC.

The chain couples TRBV29-1 to TRBJ2-3, with D tentatively TRBD2 (5 bases). Germline lookup yields CDR1 SQVTM and CDR2 ANQGSEA. CDR3 length equals 13 residues. Between the trimmed V and J ends, which lost 5 bases and 6 bases, there was a span of 15 bases. In DNA form, the CDR3 reads TGCAGCGTTCGAGGAGCTAGCAAGGATACGCAGTATTTT. This codes for CSVRGASKDTQYF.

The chain joins TRBV5-4 to TRBJ1-2; D uncertain. From germline, CDR1 is SGHNT and CDR2 YYREEE (reference sequence). V was shortened by 4 bases and J by 7 bases, with 17 bases between the two germline ends. This CDR3 has 14 residues. DNA for the CDR3: TGTGCCAGCAGCCCCCAAGGCGAGACCCTTGGCTACACCTTC. Protein product: CASSPQGETLGYTF.

The gene calls are TRBV7-2 and TRBJ1-2; no clear D. This CDR3 has 13 amino acids. Trimming stripped 6 bases from V and 12 bases from J, with 20 bases between. CDR1 is SGHTA, CDR2 FQGNSA, per germline. The CDR3 reads CASSKTPGVDHTF. Written as DNA, the CDR3 is TGTGCCAGCAGTAAAACACCTGGGGTTGACCACACCTTC.

The rearrangement uses TRBV5-1 and TRBJ2-1; 8 bases agree with TRBD2. Germline V gene lookup returns CDR1 SGHRS and CDR2 YFSETQ. The CDR3 sequence is 17 residues long. Trimming cost V 3 bases and J 9 bases; bases outside gene matches: 17. The CDR3 DNA reads TGCGCCAGCAGCTCCGGGGGGGTGCCGGGAGGACTTGGTGAGCAGTTCTTC. It translates to CASSSGGVPGGLGEQFF.

This chain uses TRBV7-9 with TRBJ2-5; tentatively, D is TRBD2 (6 bases). The germline CDR1 and CDR2 sequences are SEHNR and FQNEAQ (reference sequence). The CDR3 covers 12 residues. Trimming took 7 bases from V and 2 from J, leaving 8 bases between them. The CDR3 here is CASIRGQETQYF. In nucleotides, the CDR3 is TGTGCCAGCATCCGGGGGCAAGAGACCCAGTACTTC.

This chain uses TRBV5-8 with TRBJ1-2; D is uncertain. The CDR3 totals 14 residues. Trimming removed 4 bases at V and 4 bases at J, with 14 bases between. Germline CDR1 is SGHTS and CDR2 is YDEGEE. The CDR3 DNA reads as TGTGCCAGCAGCGGGGAGTTCGGTCTCTATGGCTACACCTTC. Translated, it gives CASSGEFGLYGYTF.

This clone was counted a single time. The V gene is TRBV6-6, the J gene TRBJ2-5; D remains ambiguous. Between the trimmed V and J ends, which lost 7 bases and 2 bases, there was a span of 8 bases. Germline assignment: CDR1 MNHNY and CDR2 SVGAGI (reference sequence). This CDR3 is built from 12 residues. Written as DNA, the CDR3 is TGTGCCAGCAAACTGATTCAAGAGACCCAGTACTTC. It yields the protein CASKLIQETQYF.

The CDR3 region is CASSPGLAGAESGELFF. In nucleotides, the CDR3 is TGTGCCAGCAGCCCGGGACTAGCGGGAGCGGAATCCGGGGAGCTGTTTTTT. V gene TRBV21-1 combines with J gene TRBJ2-2; the listed D gene, TRBD2, was not tested against the DNA. TRBV21-1 is reported as a pseudogene. The CDR3 length is 17 residues.

The chain employs TRBV10-2 and TRBJ2-5, with D possibly matching TRBD2 (6 bases). The CDR3 length is 15 residues. Trimming cost V 5 bases and J 5 bases, with 18 bases left between them. Germline CDR1 reads WSHSY; CDR2 reads SAAADI. The CDR3 here is CASSWTSPEGETQYF. CDR3 nucleotides: TGCGCCAGCAGTTGGACGTCTCCGGAGGGGGAGACCCAGTACTTC.

The chain carries TRBV27 and TRBJ2-5; 7 positions agree with TRBD2. The CDR3 runs to 15 residues. The germline CDR1 and CDR2 sequences are MNHEY and SMNVEV (reference sequence). Unmatched junction bases numbered 12, after V lost 6 bases and J lost 5 bases. The DNA for the CDR3 is TGTGCCAGCAGGGCCTCGGGGGGAGTACGCGAGACCCAGTACTTC. Protein sequence: CASRASGGVRETQYF.

The chain is built from TRBV10-3 and TRBJ1-4, with D tentatively TRBD1 (5 bases). This CDR3 is 14 amino acids long. The V gene's germline CDR1 is ENHRY and CDR2 SYGVKD. The V and J ends lost 7 bases and 6 bases respectively, with 15 bases between them. DNA for the CDR3: TGTGCCATCAAAGGGGACCAGAAATATGAAAAACTGTTTTTT. Encoded protein: CAIKGDQKYEKLFF.

This chain links TRBV7-2 with TRBJ1-2, with 8 nucleotides matching TRBD1. CDR1 is SGHTA, CDR2 FQGNSA, per germline. The V segment lost 5 bases and the J segment 4 bases; nucleotides outside the gene matches: 6. CDR3 length: 14 residues. The chain's CDR3 is CASSPGQGRYGYTF. The CDR3 DNA follows: TGTGCCAGCAGCCCCGGACAGGGCCGCTATGGCTACACCTTC.

V gene TRBV6-1 combines with J gene TRBJ2-2; possible D gene TRBD2, 5 bases. Germline CDR1 MNHNS, CDR2 SASEGT. This CDR3 has 14 amino acids. V lost 4 bases and J lost 7, with 13 bases in between. The CDR3 DNA is TGTGCCAGCAGTGCCGCAAGGGAGATCGGGGAGCTGTTTTTT. It encodes CASSAAREIGELFF.